What follows are 2 T cell receptor beta chains derived from one specimen sequenced in a study of blood T cell repertoires in COVID-19. Only in-frame clones appear in the TCRdb table, and some are missing; sequencing was by immunoSEQ multiplex PCR. The sample shows about 120,000 clones, just over 70% of them seen only once. Sequencing was carried out using peripheral blood. The receptors originated from a human donor with acute or convalescent COVID-19. The donor label of this sample is uncertain.

The V call is TRBV5-1, the J call TRBJ2-6, with D tentatively TRBD2 (5 bases). Between the trimmed V and J ends, which lost 7 bases and 0 bases, there was a span of 14 bases. CDR1 and CDR2 (germline): SGHRS, YFSETQ. The CDR3 is 16 amino acids. CDR3 amino acids: CASGPGSYSGANVLTF. CDR3 in DNA: TGCGCCAGCGGCCCGGGATCTTACTCTGGGGCCAACGTCCTGACTTTC.

There are a few counts of this clone. V and J are TRBV4-1 and TRBJ1-6; TRBD1 agrees at 9 bases. Germline CDR1 is MGHRA and CDR2 is YSYEKL. The CDR3 contains 15 residues. J gave up 10 bases and V 5 bases, and 9 bases lay outside the gene matches. This CDR3 is CASSESRDRVSPLHF. As DNA, the CDR3 is TGCGCCAGCAGCGAAAGCCGGGACAGGGTCTCACCCCTCCACTTT.